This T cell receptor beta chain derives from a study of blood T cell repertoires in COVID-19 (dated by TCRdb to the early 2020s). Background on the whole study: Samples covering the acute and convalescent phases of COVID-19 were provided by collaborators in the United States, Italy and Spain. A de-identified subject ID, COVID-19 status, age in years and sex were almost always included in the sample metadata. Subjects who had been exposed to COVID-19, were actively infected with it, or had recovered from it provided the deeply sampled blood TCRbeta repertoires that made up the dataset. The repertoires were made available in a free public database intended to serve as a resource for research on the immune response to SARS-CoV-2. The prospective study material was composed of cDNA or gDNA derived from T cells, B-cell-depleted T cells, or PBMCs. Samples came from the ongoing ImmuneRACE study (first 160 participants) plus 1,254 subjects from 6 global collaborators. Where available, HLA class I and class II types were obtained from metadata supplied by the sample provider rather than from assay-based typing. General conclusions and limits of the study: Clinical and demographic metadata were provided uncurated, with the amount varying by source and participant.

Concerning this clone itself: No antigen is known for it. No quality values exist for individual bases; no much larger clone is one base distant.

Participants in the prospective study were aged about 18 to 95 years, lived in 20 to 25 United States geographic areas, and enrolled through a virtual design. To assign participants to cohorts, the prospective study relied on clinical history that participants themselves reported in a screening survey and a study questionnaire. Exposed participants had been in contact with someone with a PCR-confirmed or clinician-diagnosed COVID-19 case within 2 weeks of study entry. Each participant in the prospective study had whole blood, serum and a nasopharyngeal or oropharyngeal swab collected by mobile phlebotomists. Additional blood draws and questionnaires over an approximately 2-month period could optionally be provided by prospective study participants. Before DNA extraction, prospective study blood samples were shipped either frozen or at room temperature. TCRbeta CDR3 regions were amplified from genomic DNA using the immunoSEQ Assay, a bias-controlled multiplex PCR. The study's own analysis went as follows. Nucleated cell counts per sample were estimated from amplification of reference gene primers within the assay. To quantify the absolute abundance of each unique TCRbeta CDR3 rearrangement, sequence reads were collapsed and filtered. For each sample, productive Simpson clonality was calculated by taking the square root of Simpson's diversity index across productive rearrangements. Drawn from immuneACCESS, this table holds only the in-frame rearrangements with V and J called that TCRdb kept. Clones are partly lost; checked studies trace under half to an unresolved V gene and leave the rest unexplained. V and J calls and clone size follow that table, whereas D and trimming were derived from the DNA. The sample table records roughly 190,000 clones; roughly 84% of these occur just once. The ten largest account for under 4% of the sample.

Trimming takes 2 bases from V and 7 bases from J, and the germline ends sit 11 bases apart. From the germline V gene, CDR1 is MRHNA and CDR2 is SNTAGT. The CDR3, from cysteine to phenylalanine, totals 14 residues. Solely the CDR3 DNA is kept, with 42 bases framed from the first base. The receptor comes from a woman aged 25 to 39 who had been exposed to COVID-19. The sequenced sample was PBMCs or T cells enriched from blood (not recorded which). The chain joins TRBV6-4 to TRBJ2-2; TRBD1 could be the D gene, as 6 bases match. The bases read TGTGCCAGCAGTGACGGGGGCCCGCTCGGGGAGCTGTTTTTT. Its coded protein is CASSDGGPLGELFF.